Detailed here is one T cell receptor beta chain. The target antigen is unknown. V shed 5 bases and J shed 6 bases, with 8 bases lying between them. The CDR3 is 12 residues long. Germline lookup yields CDR1 MNHEY and CDR2 SVGEGT. Profiled with immunoSEQ multiplex PCR; TCRdb holds only in-frame clones, not every one. The sample lists over 130,000 clones, more than 80% seen once, with more than 3% in the top ten. The sample is drawn from a study of T cell responses to AZD1222 COVID-19 vaccine. Study-level findings and limits: Donors skewed white British and female; clonal diversity was possibly underestimated. Seropositivity was recorded at baseline in only a handful of AZD1222 recipients.

Sequenced material: peripheral blood, taken 28 days after the second AZD1222 dose. The clonotype was recovered from an adult who received the AZD1222 COVID-19 vaccine. The chain recombines TRBV6-2 or TRBV6-3 with TRBJ2-1; D may be TRBD2 (6 bases). The CDR3 is CASSTGGNEQFF. For the CDR3, the DNA is TGTGCCAGCAGTACCGGGGGCAATGAGCAGTTCTTC.